This T cell receptor beta chain was profiled in a study of blood T cell repertoires in COVID-19 (dated by TCRdb to 2018 to 2021). Broadly, across the study: Samples from collaborators originated in the United States, Italy and Spain and spanned both the acute and convalescent phases of COVID-19. The samples were drawn from two sources: the first 160 participants of the ongoing ImmuneRACE study, and over 1,000 subjects contributed by 6 global collaborators. Sample metadata almost always included a de-identified subject ID, COVID-19 status, age in years and sex. Subjects who had been exposed to COVID-19, were actively infected with it, or had recovered from it provided the deeply sampled blood TCRbeta repertoires that made up the dataset. The material from the prospective study consisted of cDNA or gDNA derived from T cells, B-cell-depleted T cells, or PBMCs. The repertoires were released in a freely available public database meant as a resource for research on the immune response to SARS-CoV-2. HLA class I and class II types, where available, came from metadata supplied by the sample provider rather than from assay-based typing. Broader findings and caveats from the paper: Clinical and demographic metadata were provided uncurated, with the amount varying by source and participant.

The immunoSEQ Assay, a bias-controlled multiplex PCR, was used to amplify TCRbeta CDR3 regions from genomic DNA. Per the authors' processing: Nucleated cell counts per sample were estimated from amplification of reference gene primers within the assay. Sequence reads were collapsed and filtered to measure the absolute abundance of every unique TCRbeta CDR3 rearrangement. For each sample, productive Simpson clonality was calculated as the square root of Simpson's diversity index over productive rearrangements. Drawn from immuneACCESS, this table holds only the in-frame rearrangements with V and J called that TCRdb kept. Clones are partly lost; checked studies trace under half to an unresolved V gene and leave the rest unexplained. The V and J calls and clone size were taken over from that table, and D and trimming were inferred from the DNA. In all, the sample holds about 100,000 clones, and approximately 91% of those were seen once. The top ten hold about 2.7% of the sample.

Concerning this clone: Its specific antigen is unknown. Base qualities are not at hand, and no much larger clone is one base apart.

At the junction V is shortened by 6 bases and J by 6 bases; bases outside the gene matches: 12. Via the germline V gene, CDR1 is ENHRY and CDR2 SYGVKD. The CDR3, from cysteine to phenylalanine, totals 15 residues. Only CDR3 DNA is held: 45 bases, read in frame from base 1. Collaborating institutions collected whole blood in K2EDTA tubes following their own protocols. For TCRbeta analysis, collaborators shipped samples in one of three forms: frozen whole blood, isolated PBMCs, or DNA extracted from either of those sample types. The origin of this receptor is a woman of 80 years or more with acute or convalescent COVID-19. The sequenced material came from peripheral blood. The chain is encoded by TRBV10-3 joined to TRBJ1-1; TRBD1 aligns with 8 central bases. For the CDR3, the sequence is CAIRSDGTGGAEAFF. The DNA sequence is as follows: TGTGCCATCAGGTCTGACGGGACAGGCGGCGCTGAAGCTTTCTTT.